The clone carrying this TCR beta chain was seen just once. Its antigen remains unidentified. Amplification used 60 Vbeta primers and 13 Jbeta primers. In the source study's methods: Around 80 million unique TCR beta chains, roughly 11 million of them shared, were counted by a later analysis. Produced via immunoSEQ multiplex PCR; TCRdb's table is partial and in-frame only. V and J calls and clone size are copied from that table; D and trimming were computed from the DNA. The sample lists tens of thousands of clones, approximately 80% occurring once. The data are from a study of cytomegalovirus exposure and HLA in healthy donors. Study overall: Researchers previously reported finding roughly 120 million unique TCR beta sequences from approximately 200 million T cells. Researchers found that roughly 80% of 300 to 450 genotyped donors fell within the Caucasian-associated ancestry cluster. Findings and limits, study-wide: When analyzed later, the rates of TCR association showed variation by HLA locus, with DRB1 the most and HLA-C the fewest.

Sequencing was carried out using PBMCs. This TCR derives from a male donor in good health and CMV-seronegative.

CDR3 residues: CASSQARQSNTEAFF. The CDR3 region has the DNA TGCGCCAGCAGCCAAGCTCGACAGTCGAACACTGAAGCTTTCTTT. The chain uses TRBV4-3 and TRBJ1-1; tentative D call: TRBD1 (5 bases). V dropped 1 base and J dropped 1 base, with 10 bases sitting between them. The CDR3 is 15 residues long. Germline V gives CDR1 LGHNA, CDR2 YSLEER.